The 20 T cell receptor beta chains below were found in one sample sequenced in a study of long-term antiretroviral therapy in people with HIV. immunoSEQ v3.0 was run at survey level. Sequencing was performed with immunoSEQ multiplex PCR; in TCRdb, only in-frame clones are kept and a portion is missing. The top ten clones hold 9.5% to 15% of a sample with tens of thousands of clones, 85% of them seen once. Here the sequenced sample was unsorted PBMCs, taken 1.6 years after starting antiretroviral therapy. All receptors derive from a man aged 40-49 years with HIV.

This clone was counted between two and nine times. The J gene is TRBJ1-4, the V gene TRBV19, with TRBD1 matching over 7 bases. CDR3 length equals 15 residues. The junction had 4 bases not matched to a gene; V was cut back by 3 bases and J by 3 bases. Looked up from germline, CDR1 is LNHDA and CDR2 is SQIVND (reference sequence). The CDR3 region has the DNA TGTGCCAGTAGTATCAGGGGGGACTCTAATGAAAAACTGTTTTTT. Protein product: CASSIRGDSNEKLFF.

CDR3 sequence: CASMIGTGGARAFF. The CDR3 bases are TGCGCCAGCATGATCGGGACAGGGGGCGCGCGGGCTTTCTTT. This sequence joins TRBV10-2 and TRBJ1-1; 12 bases are shared with TRBD1. CDR3 length: 14 residues. CDR1 and CDR2 (germline): WSHSY, SAAADI. V lost 7 bases to trimming and J lost 11 bases; unmatched junction nucleotides: 11.

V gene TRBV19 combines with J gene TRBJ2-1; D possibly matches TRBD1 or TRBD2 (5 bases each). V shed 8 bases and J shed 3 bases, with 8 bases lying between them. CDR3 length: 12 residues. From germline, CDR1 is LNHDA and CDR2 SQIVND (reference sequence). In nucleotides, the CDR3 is TGTGCCAGTGAGGGGAACTACAATGAGCAGTTCTTC. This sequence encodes CASEGNYNEQFF.

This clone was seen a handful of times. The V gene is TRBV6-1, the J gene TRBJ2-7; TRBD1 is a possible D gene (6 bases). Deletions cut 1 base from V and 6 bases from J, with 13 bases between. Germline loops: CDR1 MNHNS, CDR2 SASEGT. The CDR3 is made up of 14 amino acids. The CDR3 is CASSEGPGDGEQYF. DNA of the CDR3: TGTGCCAGCAGTGAAGGGCCAGGGGACGGCGAGCAGTACTTC.

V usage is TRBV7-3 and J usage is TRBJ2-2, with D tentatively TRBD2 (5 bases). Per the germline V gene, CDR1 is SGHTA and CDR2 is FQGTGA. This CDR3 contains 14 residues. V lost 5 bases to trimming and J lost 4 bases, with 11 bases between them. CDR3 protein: CASSAGLGTGELFF. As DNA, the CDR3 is TGTGCCAGCAGCGCGGGCCTCGGCACCGGGGAGCTGTTTTTT.

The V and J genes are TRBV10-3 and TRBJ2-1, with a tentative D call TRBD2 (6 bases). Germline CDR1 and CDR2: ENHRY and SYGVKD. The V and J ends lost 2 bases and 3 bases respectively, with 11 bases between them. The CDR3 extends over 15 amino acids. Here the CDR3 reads CAISEIPGVYNEQFF. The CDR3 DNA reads TGTGCCATCAGTGAGATTCCGGGAGTCTACAATGAGCAGTTCTTC.

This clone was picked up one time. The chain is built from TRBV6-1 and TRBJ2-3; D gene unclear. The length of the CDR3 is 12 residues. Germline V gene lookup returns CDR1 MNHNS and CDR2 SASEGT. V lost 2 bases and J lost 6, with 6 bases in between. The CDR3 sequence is CASSEWSDTQYF. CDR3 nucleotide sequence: TGTGCCAGCAGTGAATGGTCCGATACGCAGTATTTT.

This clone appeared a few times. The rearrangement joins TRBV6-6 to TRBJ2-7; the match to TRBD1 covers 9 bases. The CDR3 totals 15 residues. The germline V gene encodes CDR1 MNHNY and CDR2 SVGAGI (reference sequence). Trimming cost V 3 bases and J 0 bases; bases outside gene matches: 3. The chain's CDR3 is CASSYPGQGSYEQYF. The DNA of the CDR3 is TGTGCCAGCAGTTATCCGGGACAGGGCTCCTACGAGCAGTACTTC.

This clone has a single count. CDR3 protein: CASSLVQGGSYEQYF. CDR3 sequence (DNA): TGCGCCAGCAGCTTGGTTCAGGGAGGGTCCTACGAGCAGTACTTC. The V gene is TRBV5-1, the J gene TRBJ2-7, with 7 bases aligning to TRBD2. CDR1 and CDR2 (germline): SGHRS, YFSETQ. Losses at the gene ends were 0 bases for V and 1 base for J; bases not matched to a gene: 4. This CDR3 has 15 amino acids.

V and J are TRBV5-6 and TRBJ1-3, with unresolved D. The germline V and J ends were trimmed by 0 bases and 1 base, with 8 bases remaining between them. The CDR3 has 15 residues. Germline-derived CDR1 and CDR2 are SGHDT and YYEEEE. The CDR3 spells CASSLGVLSGNTIYF. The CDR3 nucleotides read TGTGCCAGCAGCTTGGGGGTCCTTTCTGGAAACACCATATATTTT.

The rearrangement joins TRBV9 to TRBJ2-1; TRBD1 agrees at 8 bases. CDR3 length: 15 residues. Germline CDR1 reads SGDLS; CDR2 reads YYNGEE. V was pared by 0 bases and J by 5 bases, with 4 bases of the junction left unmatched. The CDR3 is CASSVATGGNNEQFF. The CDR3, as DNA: TGTGCCAGCAGCGTAGCAACAGGGGGGAACAATGAGCAGTTCTTC.

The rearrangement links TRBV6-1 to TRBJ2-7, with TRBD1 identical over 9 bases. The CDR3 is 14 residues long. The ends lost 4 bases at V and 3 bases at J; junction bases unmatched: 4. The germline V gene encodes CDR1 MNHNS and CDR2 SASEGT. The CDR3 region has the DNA TGTGCCAGCAGTGCCTCGGGACAGGGCTACGAGCAGTACTTC. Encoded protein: CASSASGQGYEQYF.

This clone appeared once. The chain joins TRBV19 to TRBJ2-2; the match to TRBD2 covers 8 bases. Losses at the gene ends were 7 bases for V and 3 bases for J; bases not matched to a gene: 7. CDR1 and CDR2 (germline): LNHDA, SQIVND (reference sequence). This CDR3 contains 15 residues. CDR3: CASNPAGVHTGELFF. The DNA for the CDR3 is TGTGCCAGTAACCCAGCGGGAGTTCACACCGGGGAGCTGTTTTTT.

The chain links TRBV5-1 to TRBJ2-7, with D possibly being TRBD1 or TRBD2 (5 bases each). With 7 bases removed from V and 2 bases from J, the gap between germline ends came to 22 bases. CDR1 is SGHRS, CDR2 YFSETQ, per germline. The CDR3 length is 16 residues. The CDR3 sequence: CASHNEPRDGAYEQYF. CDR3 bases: TGCGCCAGCCACAATGAACCCCGGGACGGAGCCTACGAGCAGTACTTC.

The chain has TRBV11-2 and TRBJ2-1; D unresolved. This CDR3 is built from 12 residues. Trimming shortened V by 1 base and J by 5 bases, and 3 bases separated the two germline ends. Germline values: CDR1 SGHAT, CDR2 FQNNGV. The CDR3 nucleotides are TGTGCCAGCAGCTTAGGAGACAATGAGCAGTTCTTC. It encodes CASSLGDNEQFF.

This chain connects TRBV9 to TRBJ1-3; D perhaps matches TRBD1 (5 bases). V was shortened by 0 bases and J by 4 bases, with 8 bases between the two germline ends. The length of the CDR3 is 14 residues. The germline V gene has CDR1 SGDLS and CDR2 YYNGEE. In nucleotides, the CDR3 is TGTGCCAGCAGCGTAGGGGGGTACGGAAACACCATATATTTT. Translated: CASSVGGYGNTIYF. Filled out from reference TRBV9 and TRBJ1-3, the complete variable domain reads DSGVTQTPKHLITATGQRVTLRCSPRSGDLSVYWYQQSLDQGLQFLIQYYNGEERAKGNILERFSAQQFPDLHSELNLSSLELGDSALYFCASSVGGYGNTIYFGEGSWLTVV.

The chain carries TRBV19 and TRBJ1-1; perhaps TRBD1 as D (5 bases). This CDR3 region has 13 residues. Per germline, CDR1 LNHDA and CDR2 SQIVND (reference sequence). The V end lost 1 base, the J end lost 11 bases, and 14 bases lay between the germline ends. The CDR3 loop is CASSIVVGATAFF. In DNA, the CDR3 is TGTGCCAGTAGTATAGTAGTTGGGGCGACCGCTTTCTTT.

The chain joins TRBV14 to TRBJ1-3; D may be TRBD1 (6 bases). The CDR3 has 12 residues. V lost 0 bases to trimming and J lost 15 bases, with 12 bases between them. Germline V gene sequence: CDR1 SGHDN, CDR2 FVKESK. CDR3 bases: TGTGCCAGCAGCCAAGATCGGACAGTGAGATATTTT. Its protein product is CASSQDRTVRYF.

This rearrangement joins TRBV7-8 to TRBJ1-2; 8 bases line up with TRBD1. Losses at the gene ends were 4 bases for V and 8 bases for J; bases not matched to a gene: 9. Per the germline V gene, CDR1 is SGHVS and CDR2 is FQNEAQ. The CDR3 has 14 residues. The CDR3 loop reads CASSSGQGLDGYTF. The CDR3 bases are TGTGCCAGCAGCTCCGGACAGGGTCTAGACGGCTACACCTTC.

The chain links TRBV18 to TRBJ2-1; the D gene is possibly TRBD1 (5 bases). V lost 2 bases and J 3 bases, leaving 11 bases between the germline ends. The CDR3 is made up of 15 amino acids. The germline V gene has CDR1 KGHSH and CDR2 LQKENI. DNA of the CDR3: TGTGCCAGCTCACCAAAACAGGACCTCTACAATGAGCAGTTCTTC. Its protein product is CASSPKQDLYNEQFF.